This T cell receptor (beta chain) was profiled in a study of CD8+CD57+ T cells in acquired aplastic anemia. This clonotype was seen a few times. Genomic DNA was employed as the template in profiling TCR beta VDJ and CDR3. TCRdb used MiXCR to reprocess the reads, holding one entry per CDR3 protein. The sample records 250,000 or so distinct CDR3 sequences, roughly half being singletons. V lost 3 bases, J lost 4 bases, and 7 bases stayed unmatched. Germline CDR1 SEHNR, CDR2 FQNEAQ (reference sequence). The CDR3 runs to 15 residues. CD8+CD57+ cell expansion, shown by flow cytometry, had occurred in the patients selected for sequencing.

This sequence was found in a human donor with aplastic anemia. The rearrangement links TRBV7-9 to TRBJ1-1; 8 bases align to TRBD1. The sequenced sample consisted of sorted CD4+, CD8+, or CD8+CD57+ T cells (not recorded which) from PBMCs. The CDR3 region has the DNA TGTGCCAGCAGCTTTGTGACAGGGGTGGGCACTGAAGCTTTCTTT. As protein: CASSFVTGVGTEAFF.